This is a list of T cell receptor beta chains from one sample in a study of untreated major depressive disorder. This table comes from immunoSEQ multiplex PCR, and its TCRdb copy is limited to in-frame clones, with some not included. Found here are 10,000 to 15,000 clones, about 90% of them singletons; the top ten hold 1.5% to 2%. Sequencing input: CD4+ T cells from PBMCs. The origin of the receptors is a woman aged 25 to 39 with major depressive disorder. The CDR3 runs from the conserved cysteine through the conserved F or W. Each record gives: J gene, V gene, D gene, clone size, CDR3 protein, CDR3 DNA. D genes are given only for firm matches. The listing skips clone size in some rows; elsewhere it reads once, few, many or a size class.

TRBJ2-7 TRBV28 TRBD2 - CASSLGGGPSYEQYF TGTGCCAGCAGTTTGGGGGGAGGGCCCTCCTACGAGCAGTACTTC
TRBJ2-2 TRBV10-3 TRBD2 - CAINRGTSRTGELFF TGTGCCATCAACCGAGGGACTAGCCGTACCGGGGAGCTGTTTTTT
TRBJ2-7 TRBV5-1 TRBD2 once CASSPPSTSGRAQYF TGCGCCAGCAGCCCACCTTCGACTAGCGGGAGGGCCCAGTACTTC
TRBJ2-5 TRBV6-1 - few CASSLWGAETQYF TGTGCCAGCAGTCTGTGGGGGGCGGAGACCCAGTACTTC
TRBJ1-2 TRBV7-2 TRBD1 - CASSTRDRGLYGYTF TGTGCCAGCAGCACCAGGGACAGGGGGCTTTATGGCTACACCTTC
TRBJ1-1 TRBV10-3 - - CAISAGTEAFF TGTGCCATCAGTGCCGGCACTGAAGCTTTCTTT
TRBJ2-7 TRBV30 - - CAWSEARLTGGQYF TGTGCCTGGAGTGAGGCACGGCTAACAGGCGGGCAGTACTTC
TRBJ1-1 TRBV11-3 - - CASATGGNTEAFF TGTGCCAGCGCCACAGGTGGGAACACTGAAGCTTTCTTT
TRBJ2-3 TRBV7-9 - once CASSARRQTSTDTQYF TGTGCCAGCAGCGCACGTCGTCAAACGAGCACAGATACGCAGTATTTT
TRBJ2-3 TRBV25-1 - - CASSGWQADTQYF TGTGCCAGCAGTGGCTGGCAGGCAGATACGCAGTATTTT
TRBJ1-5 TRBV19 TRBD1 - CASSIEPRRTGTDQPQHF TGTGCCAGTAGTATAGAGCCCCGTCGGACAGGGACGGATCAGCCCCAGCATTTT
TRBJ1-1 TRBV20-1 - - CSARETGAFF TGCAGTGCTAGAGAGACCGGAGCTTTCTTT
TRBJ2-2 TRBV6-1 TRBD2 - CASSAAGANTGELFF TGTGCCAGCAGTGCGGCGGGAGCGAACACCGGGGAGCTGTTTTTT
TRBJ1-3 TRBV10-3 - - CAISPRSGNTIYF TGTGCCATCAGTCCCCGGAGTGGAAACACCATATATTTT
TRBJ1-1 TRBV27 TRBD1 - CASSSPRTGGTEAFF TGTGCCAGCAGTTCCCCTCGGACAGGGGGCACTGAAGCTTTCTTT
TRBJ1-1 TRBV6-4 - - CASSASPGNTEAFF TGTGCCAGCAGTGCATCCCCCGGGAACACTGAAGCTTTCTTT
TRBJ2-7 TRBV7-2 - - CASSLTSYEQYF TGTGCCAGCAGCTTAACGTCCTACGAGCAGTACTTC
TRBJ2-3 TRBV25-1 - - CATIGPVDRTQYF TGTGCCACCATCGGGCCTGTGGATCGCACGCAGTATTTT
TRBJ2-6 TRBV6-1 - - CASSRSGAGANVLTF TGTGCCAGCAGTCGCTCAGGGGCTGGGGCCAACGTCCTGACTTTC
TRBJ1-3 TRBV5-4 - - CASSYGALSGNTIYF TGTGCCAGCAGCTACGGGGCTCTCTCTGGAAACACCATATATTTT
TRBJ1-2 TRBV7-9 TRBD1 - CASSRTGGANYGYTF TGTGCCAGCAGCAGAACAGGGGGAGCTAACTATGGCTACACCTTC
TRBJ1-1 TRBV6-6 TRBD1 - CASRDPGQEAFF TGTGCCAGCAGAGATCCGGGACAGGAAGCTTTCTTT
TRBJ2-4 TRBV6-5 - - CASKAELAKNIQYF TGTGCCAGCAAGGCAGAACTAGCCAAAAACATTCAGTACTTC
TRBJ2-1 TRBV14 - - CASSQVSRAYNEQFF TGTGCCAGCAGCCAAGTAAGCAGGGCCTACAATGAGCAGTTCTTC
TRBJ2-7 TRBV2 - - CASSEGYEQYF TGTGCCAGCAGTGAAGGCTACGAGCAGTACTTC
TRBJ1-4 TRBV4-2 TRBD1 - CASSQFRTGGEGEKLFF TGTGCCAGCAGCCAATTCAGGACAGGGGGCGAGGGTGAAAAACTGTTTTTT
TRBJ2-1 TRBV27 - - CASSSYRENEQFF TGTGCCAGCAGTTCCTACCGGGAGAATGAGCAGTTCTTC
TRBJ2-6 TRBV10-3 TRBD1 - CAISGTGPGANVLTF TGTGCCATCAGTGGGACAGGGCCCGGGGCCAACGTCCTGACTTTC
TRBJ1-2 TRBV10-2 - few CASSDGGGYGYTF TGCGCCAGCAGTGATGGGGGCGGCTATGGCTACACCTTC
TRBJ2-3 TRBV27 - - CASSLVSPWVDTQYF TGTGCCAGCAGTTTGGTTAGCCCCTGGGTAGATACGCAGTATTTT
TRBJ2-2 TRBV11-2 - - CASFWHFTNTGELFF TGTGCCAGCTTCTGGCACTTTACGAACACCGGGGAGCTGTTTTTT
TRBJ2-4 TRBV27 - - CASSSRPGGIMGNIQYF TGTGCCAGCAGTTCACGCCCAGGCGGCATTATGGGGAACATTCAGTACTTC
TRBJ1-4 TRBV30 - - CAWELGRQKLFF TGTGCCTGGGAATTGGGGAGACAAAAACTGTTTTTT
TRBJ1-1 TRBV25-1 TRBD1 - CASSGGTGNTEAFF TGTGCCAGCAGTGGTGGGACAGGGAACACTGAAGCTTTCTTT
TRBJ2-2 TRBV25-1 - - CASRPQANTGELFF TGTGCCAGCAGACCCCAAGCCAACACCGGGGAGCTGTTTTTT
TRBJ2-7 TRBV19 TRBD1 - CASSKGQAYNYEQYF TGTGCCAGTAGTAAGGGACAGGCATACAACTACGAGCAGTACTTC
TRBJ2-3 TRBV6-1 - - CASSLTGYTDTQYF TGTGCCAGCAGTCTGACTGGATACACAGATACGCAGTATTTT
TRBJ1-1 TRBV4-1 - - CASSLGGMLPTEAFF TGCGCCAGCAGCCTGGGGGGGATGTTGCCGACTGAAGCTTTCTTT
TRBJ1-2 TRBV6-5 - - CASSSKSGGFGYTF TGTGCCAGCAGTTCAAAATCCGGGGGGTTCGGCTACACCTTC
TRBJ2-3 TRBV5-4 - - CASSNWGSGQPTDTQYF TGTGCCAGCAGCAATTGGGGGAGCGGACAGCCCACAGATACGCAGTATTTT
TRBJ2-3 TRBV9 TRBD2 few CASSPGTTHTQYF TGTGCCAGCAGCCCCGGGACTACCCATACGCAGTATTTT
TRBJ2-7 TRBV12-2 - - CASRLSFYGDSGPYEQYF TGTGCAAGTCGCTTATCGTTTTACGGGGACTCCGGGCCCTACGAGCAGTACTTC
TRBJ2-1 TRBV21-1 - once CASSSPGSGREAYNEQFF TGTGCCAGCAGCTCACCGGGGAGCGGGAGGGAAGCCTACAATGAGCAGTTCTTC
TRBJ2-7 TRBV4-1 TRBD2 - CASSQGRLAGSYEQYF TGCGCCAGCAGCCAAGGAAGACTAGCGGGGTCCTACGAGCAGTACTTC
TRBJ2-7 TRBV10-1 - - CASSDPRGEQYF TGCGCCAGCAGTGACCCTCGAGGCGAGCAGTACTTC
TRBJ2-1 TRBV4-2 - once CASSLFMAGSSYNEQFF TGTGCCAGCAGCCTTTTTATGGCGGGGAGCTCCTACAATGAGCAGTTCTTC
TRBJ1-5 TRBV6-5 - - CASSFPVGTSNQPQHF TGTGCCAGCAGTTTCCCGGTAGGGACTAGCAATCAGCCCCAGCATTTT
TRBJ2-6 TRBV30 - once CAWTTRRGPGANVLTF TGTGCCTGGACCACCCGGAGGGGACCTGGGGCCAACGTCCTGACTTTC
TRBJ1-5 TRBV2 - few CASSVWGNQPQHF TGTGCCAGCAGTGTATGGGGTAATCAGCCCCAGCATTTT
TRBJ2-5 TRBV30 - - CAWRYPGTVETQYF TGTGCCTGGAGGTACCCCGGGACTGTGGAGACCCAGTACTTC
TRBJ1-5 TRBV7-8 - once CASSLVARDNQPQHF TGTGCCAGCAGCTTAGTCGCCAGGGACAATCAGCCCCAGCATTTT